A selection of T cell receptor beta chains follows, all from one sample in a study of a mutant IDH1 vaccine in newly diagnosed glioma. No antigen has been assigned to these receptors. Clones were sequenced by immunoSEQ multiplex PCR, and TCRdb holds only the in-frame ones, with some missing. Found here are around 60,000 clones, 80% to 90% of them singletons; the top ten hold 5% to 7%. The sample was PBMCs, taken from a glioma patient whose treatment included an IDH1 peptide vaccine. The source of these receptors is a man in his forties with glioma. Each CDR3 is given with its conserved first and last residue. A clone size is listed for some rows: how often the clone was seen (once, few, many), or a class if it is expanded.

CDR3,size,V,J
CASSPNPGANVLTF,few,TRBV11-2,TRBJ2-6
CASSQVVGPEQFF,NA,TRBV4-1,TRBJ2-1
CASSRLRSNEKLFF,NA,TRBV4-1,TRBJ1-4
CASSLVSGRITEAFF,NA,TRBV5-4,TRBJ1-1
CAISLGQNSYEQYF,NA,TRBV10-3,TRBJ2-7
CAWSASWVNTEAFF,few,TRBV30,TRBJ1-1
CASSFFTSGILTDTQYF,NA,TRBV7-2,TRBJ2-3
CAWSVRPGSSPLHF,few,TRBV30,TRBJ1-6
CASSLGTGVIYGYTF,NA,TRBV5-4,TRBJ1-2
CASSLLTEYNSPLHF,NA,TRBV18,TRBJ1-6
CAISADRVNTIYF,NA,TRBV10-3,TRBJ1-3
CASTMGQGADIQYF,NA,TRBV5-4,TRBJ2-4
CASSYLAGELFF,NA,TRBV7-3,TRBJ2-2
CASKRNRDGTTGYTF,NA,TRBV6-5,TRBJ1-2